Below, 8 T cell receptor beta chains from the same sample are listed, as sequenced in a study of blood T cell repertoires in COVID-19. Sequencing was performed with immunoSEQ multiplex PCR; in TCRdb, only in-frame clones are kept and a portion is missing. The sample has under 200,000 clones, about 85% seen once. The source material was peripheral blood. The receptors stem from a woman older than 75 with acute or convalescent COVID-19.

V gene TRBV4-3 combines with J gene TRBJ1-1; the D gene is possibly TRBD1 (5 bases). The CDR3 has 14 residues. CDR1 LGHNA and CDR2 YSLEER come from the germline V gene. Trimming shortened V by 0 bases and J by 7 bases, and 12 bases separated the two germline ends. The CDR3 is CASSQDSGGVEAFF. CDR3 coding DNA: TGCGCCAGCAGCCAAGATTCCGGGGGGGTTGAAGCTTTCTTT.

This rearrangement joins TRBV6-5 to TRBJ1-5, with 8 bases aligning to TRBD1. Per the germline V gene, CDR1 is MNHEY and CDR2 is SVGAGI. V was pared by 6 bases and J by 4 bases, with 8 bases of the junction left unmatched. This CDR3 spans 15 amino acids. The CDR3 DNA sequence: TGTGCCAGCAGGAAAACAGGGGGTCAAAATCAGCCCCAGCATTTT. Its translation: CASRKTGGQNQPQHF.

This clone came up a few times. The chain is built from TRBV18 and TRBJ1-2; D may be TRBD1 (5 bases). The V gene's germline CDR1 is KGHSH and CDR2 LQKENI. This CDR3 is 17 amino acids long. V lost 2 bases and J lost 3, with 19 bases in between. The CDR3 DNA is TGTGCCAGCTCACCAGCGACCCAACCAGCGGGGCACTATGGCTACACCTTC. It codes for CASSPATQPAGHYGYTF.

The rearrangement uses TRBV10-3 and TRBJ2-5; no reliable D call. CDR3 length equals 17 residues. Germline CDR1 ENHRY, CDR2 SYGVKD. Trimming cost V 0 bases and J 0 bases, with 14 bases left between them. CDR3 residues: CAISESRTSFYQETQYF. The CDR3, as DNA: TGTGCCATCAGTGAGTCGAGAACCTCGTTCTACCAAGAGACCCAGTACTTC.

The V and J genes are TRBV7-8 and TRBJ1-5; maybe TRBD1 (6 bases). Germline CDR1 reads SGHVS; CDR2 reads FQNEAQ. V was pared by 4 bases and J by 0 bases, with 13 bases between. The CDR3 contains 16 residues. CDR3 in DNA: TGTGCCAGCAGCTCTTTGGACAGCTATAGCAATCAGCCCCAGCATTTT. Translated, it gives CASSSLDSYSNQPQHF.

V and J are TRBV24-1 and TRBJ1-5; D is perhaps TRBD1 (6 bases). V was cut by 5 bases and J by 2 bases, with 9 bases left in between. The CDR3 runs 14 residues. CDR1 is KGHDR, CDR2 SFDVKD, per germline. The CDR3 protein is CATSAGGRNQPQHF. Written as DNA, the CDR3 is TGTGCCACCAGTGCGGGGGGCCGCAATCAGCCCCAGCATTTT.

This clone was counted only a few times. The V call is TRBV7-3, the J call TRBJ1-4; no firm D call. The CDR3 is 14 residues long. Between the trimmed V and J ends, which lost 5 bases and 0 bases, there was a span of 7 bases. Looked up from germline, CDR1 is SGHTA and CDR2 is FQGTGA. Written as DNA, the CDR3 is TGTGCCAGCAGCGAGGGAGCAACTAATGAAAAACTGTTTTTT. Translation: CASSEGATNEKLFF.

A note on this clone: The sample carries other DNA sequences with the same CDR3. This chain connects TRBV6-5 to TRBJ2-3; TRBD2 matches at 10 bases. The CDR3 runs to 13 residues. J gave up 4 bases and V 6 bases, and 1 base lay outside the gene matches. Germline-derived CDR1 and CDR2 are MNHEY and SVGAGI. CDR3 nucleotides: TGTGCCAGCAGGACTAGCGGGCCAGATACGCAGTATTTT. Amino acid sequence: CASRTSGPDTQYF.